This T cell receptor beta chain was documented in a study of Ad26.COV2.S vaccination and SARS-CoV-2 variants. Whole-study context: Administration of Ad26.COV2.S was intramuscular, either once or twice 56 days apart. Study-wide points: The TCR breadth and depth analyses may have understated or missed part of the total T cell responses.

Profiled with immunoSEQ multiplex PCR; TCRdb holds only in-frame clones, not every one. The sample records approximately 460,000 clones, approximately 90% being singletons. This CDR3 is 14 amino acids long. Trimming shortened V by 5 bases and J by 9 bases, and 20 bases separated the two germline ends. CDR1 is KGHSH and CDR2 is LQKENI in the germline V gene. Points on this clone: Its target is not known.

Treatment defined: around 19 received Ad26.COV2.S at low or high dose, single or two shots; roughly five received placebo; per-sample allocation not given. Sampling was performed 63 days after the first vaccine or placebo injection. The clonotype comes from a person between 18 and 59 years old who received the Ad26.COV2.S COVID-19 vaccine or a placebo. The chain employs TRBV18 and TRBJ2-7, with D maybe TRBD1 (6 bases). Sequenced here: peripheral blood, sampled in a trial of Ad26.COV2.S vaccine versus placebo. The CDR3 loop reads CASSEQGAQGGQYF. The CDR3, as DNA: TGTGCCAGCTCAGAACAGGGTGCCCAGGGTGGGCAGTACTTC.